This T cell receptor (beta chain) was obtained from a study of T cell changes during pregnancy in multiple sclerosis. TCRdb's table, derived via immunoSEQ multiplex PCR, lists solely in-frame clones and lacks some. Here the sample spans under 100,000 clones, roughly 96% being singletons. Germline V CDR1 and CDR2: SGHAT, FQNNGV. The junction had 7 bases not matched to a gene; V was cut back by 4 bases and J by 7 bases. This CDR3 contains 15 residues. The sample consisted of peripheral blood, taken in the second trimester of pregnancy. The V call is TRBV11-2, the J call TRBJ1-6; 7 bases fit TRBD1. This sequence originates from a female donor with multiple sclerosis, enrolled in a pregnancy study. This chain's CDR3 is CASSSYRGRNSPLHF. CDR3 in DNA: TGTGCCAGCAGCTCATACAGGGGTCGGAATTCACCCCTCCACTTT.